Following are 26 T cell receptor beta chains from one sample sequenced in a study of T cell responses to AZD1222 COVID-19 vaccine (dated by TCRdb to the early 2020s). What this sample's time point label stands for: about 28 days (+/-7) after the second vaccine dose. Receptor libraries were prepared by the immunoSEQ multiplex PCR assay. Held by TCRdb, this immuneACCESS table contains in-frame sequences only and omits some clones. Under half of the omission traces to an unresolved V gene where checked; the cause of the rest is unknown. The table for this sample lists 70,000 to 95,000 clones; 75% to 90% of them were counted only once. Over 2% of the sample is taken by the ten largest. Source: peripheral blood, taken 28 days after the second AZD1222 dose. These receptors were obtained from an adult who received the AZD1222 COVID-19 vaccine.

The chain combines TRBV28 with TRBJ2-7, with 7 bases aligning to TRBD2. CDR1 MDHEN and CDR2 SYDVKM come from the germline V gene. The CDR3 is 14 residues long. The V segment lost 9 bases and the J segment 2 bases; nucleotides outside the gene matches: 10. The chain's CDR3 is CASLAVVTPYEQYF. DNA of the CDR3: TGTGCCAGTCTAGCGGTAGTCACCCCCTACGAGCAGTACTTC.

The genes are TRBV5-1 and TRBJ2-3; 9 bases fit TRBD1. There are 15 residues in the CDR3. With V trimmed by 4 bases and J by 4 bases, 7 bases remained unmatched. The V gene's germline CDR1 is SGHRS and CDR2 YFSETQ. The DNA of the CDR3 is TGCGCCAGCAGCCTAACCGGGACAGGGTCAGATACGCAGTATTTT. Translating it yields CASSLTGTGSDTQYF.

The chain employs TRBV12-5 and TRBJ2-5; D gene ambiguous. Germline assignment: CDR1 LGHNT and CDR2 FRNRAP. The germline V and J ends were trimmed by 1 base and 9 bases, with 24 bases remaining between them. This CDR3 is built from 17 residues. CDR3: CASGLALDRTQRSAQYF. CDR3 sequence (DNA): TGTGCTAGTGGTTTGGCCCTCGACCGCACCCAGAGGTCGGCCCAGTACTTC.

V is TRBV6-5 and J is TRBJ1-6; the match to TRBD1 covers 9 bases. This CDR3 comprises 14 residues. The J segment lost 9 bases and the V segment lost 6 bases, leaving 6 bases of the junction unmatched. Germline assignment: CDR1 MNHEY and CDR2 SVGAGI. CDR3 sequence: CASSRDRVASPLHF. DNA for the CDR3: TGTGCCAGCAGCCGGGACAGGGTGGCTTCACCCCTCCACTTT.

The CDR3 coding sequence is TGCGCCAGCAGCTTGGACGGACGTAGACAAGAGACCCAGTACTTC. It is translated as CASSLDGRRQETQYF. This chain uses TRBV5-1 with TRBJ2-5; D is unclear. V was clipped by 0 bases and J by 2 bases, with 11 bases between them. From germline, CDR1 is SGHRS and CDR2 YFSETQ. The CDR3 sequence is 15 residues long.

V gene TRBV11-3 combines with J gene TRBJ2-3, with 10 bases fitting TRBD1. J gave up 3 bases and V 5 bases, and 8 bases lay outside the gene matches. The CDR3 has 16 residues. CDR1 SGHNT and CDR2 YENEEA come from the germline V gene. The CDR3 spells CASSPDGGQGTDTQYF. CDR3 nucleotides: TGTGCCAGCAGCCCCGATGGGGGACAGGGGACAGATACGCAGTATTTT.

The chain recombines TRBV5-1 with TRBJ2-3; 10 bases match TRBD2. Germline V gives CDR1 SGHRS, CDR2 YFSETQ. The V segment lost 4 bases and the J segment 5 bases; nucleotides outside the gene matches: 4. The CDR3 length is 14 residues. Here the CDR3 DNA reads TGCGCCAGCAGCCGGACTAGCGGAGGAGATACGCAGTATTTT. This translates into CASSRTSGGDTQYF.

V is TRBV18 and J is TRBJ2-7; 7 bases agree with TRBD2. J gave up 5 bases and V 1 base, and 5 bases lay outside the gene matches. Germline-derived CDR1 and CDR2 are KGHSH and LQKENI. This CDR3 spans 14 amino acids. Here the CDR3 reads CASSPQVGGDEQYF. In nucleotides, the CDR3 is TGTGCCAGCTCACCACAAGTTGGGGGGGACGAGCAGTACTTC.

J is TRBJ1-5 and V is TRBV7-9; 10 bases fit TRBD1. CDR3 length equals 14 residues. In germline, CDR1 is SEHNR, CDR2 FQNEAQ (reference sequence). The V segment lost 5 bases and the J segment 4 bases; nucleotides outside the gene matches: 2. CDR3 bases: TGTGCCAGCAGCCGACAGGGGGCGAATCAGCCCCAGCATTTT. This translates into CASSRQGANQPQHF.

V and J are TRBV19 and TRBJ2-3; D may be TRBD2 (7 bases). The germline V gene has CDR1 LNHDA and CDR2 SQIVND (reference sequence). Trimming left V 4 bases short and J 2 bases short, with 16 bases between. This CDR3 has 16 residues. DNA for the CDR3: TGTGCCAGTAGTAGCTGGGGCGGGGGCAACACAGATACGCAGTATTTT. Protein sequence: CASSSWGGGNTDTQYF.

V usage is TRBV27 and J usage is TRBJ1-5, with D tentatively TRBD1 (5 bases). Looked up from germline, CDR1 is MNHEY and CDR2 is SMNVEV (reference sequence). Between the trimmed V and J ends, which lost 5 bases and 4 bases, there was a span of 12 bases. The CDR3 runs 14 residues. In nucleotides, the CDR3 is TGTGCCAGCAGTAAGGGGTGGGGGAATCAGCCCCAGCATTTT. Residues: CASSKGWGNQPQHF.

The chain links TRBV6-5 to TRBJ2-1, with 9 bases identical to TRBD1. CDR1 and CDR2 (germline): MNHEY, SVGAGI. This CDR3 has 13 amino acids. Losses at the gene ends were 10 bases for V and 4 bases for J; bases not matched to a gene: 5. CDR3 region: CATKQGAYNEQFF. CDR3 bases: TGTGCCACCAAACAGGGGGCTTACAATGAGCAGTTCTTC.

This chain links TRBV9 with TRBJ2-1; D is possibly TRBD1 or TRBD2 (6 bases each). CDR1 is SGDLS, CDR2 YYNGEE, per germline. The CDR3 totals 15 residues. Trimming left V 0 bases short and J 4 bases short, with 11 bases between. CDR3 in DNA: TGTGCCAGCAGCGTAGACGGGGGCCCGTACAATGAGCAGTTCTTC. Translating gives CASSVDGGPYNEQFF.

V and J are TRBV18 and TRBJ1-2, with a weak D call TRBD1 (6 bases). Trimming removed 5 bases at V and 8 bases at J, with 21 bases between. The CDR3 contains 15 residues. Germline CDR1 and CDR2: KGHSH and LQKENI. The CDR3: CASSSSAGGADGYTF. The DNA for the CDR3 is TGTGCCAGCTCATCAAGCGCGGGGGGCGCTGACGGCTACACCTTC. Full variable domain (outside the CDR3, taken from reference TRBV18 and TRBJ1-2): NAGVMQNPRHLVRRRGQEARLRCSPMKGHSHVYWYRQLPEEGLKFMVYLQKENIIDESGMPKERFSAEFPKEGPSILRIQQVVRGDSAAYFCASSSSAGGADGYTFGSGTRLTVV.

The chain recombines TRBV2 with TRBJ2-3; D possibly corresponds to TRBD2 (6 bases). This CDR3 has 17 amino acids. Trimming took 2 bases from V and 3 from J, leaving 18 bases between them. Per the germline V gene, CDR1 is SNHLY and CDR2 is FYNNEI. The CDR3 region is CASSEPTGRGWTDTQYF. The CDR3 DNA sequence: TGTGCCAGCAGTGAACCCACAGGTCGGGGGTGGACAGATACGCAGTATTTT.

The chain uses TRBV12-3 or TRBV12-4 and TRBJ1-5, with 7 bases that match TRBD1. The V gene end was trimmed by 7 bases and the J gene end by 6 bases; junction bases not matched to a gene: 3. This CDR3 comprises 12 residues. The CDR3 sequence is CASNRGLQPQHF. In nucleotides, the CDR3 is TGTGCCAGCAATAGGGGGCTTCAGCCCCAGCATTTT.

V usage is TRBV5-5 and J usage is TRBJ1-1; 9 bases fit TRBD1. The ends lost 2 bases at V and 4 bases at J; junction bases unmatched: 3. CDR1 and CDR2 from the germline V gene are SGHKS and YYEKEE (reference sequence). The CDR3 runs to 14 residues. The CDR3 bases are TGTGCCAGCAGCTTAAGACAGGGGGGCACTGAAGCTTTCTTT. The encoded protein is CASSLRQGGTEAFF.

This clone was seen once. The V gene is TRBV12-5, the J gene TRBJ2-5; maybe TRBD1 (5 bases). Between the trimmed V and J ends, which lost 0 bases and 2 bases, there was a span of 7 bases. CDR3 length equals 14 residues. From germline, CDR1 is LGHNT and CDR2 FRNRAP. The DNA for the CDR3 is TGTGCTAGTGGTTTGGTAGGGGCTCAAGAGACCCAGTACTTC. Encoded protein: CASGLVGAQETQYF. Full variable domain (remainder filled in from reference TRBV12-5 and TRBJ2-5): DARVTQTPRHKVTEMGQEVTMRCQPILGHNTVFWYRQTMMQGLELLAYFRNRAPLDDSGMPKDRFSAEMPDATLATLKIQPSEPRDSAVYFCASGLVGAQETQYFGPGTRLLVL.

A note on this clone: One end of the junction is discordant with germline, which a read error may explain. This same CDR3 is encoded by further DNA sequences in the sample. Written as DNA, the CDR3 is TGTGCCAGCAGCAGGGACATAAACACGGAGGATGATGGTTACACCTTC. This gives the protein CASSRDINTEDDGYTF. This chain joins TRBV5-5 and TRBJ1-2, with TRBD1 as a possible D gene (6 bases). There are 16 residues in the CDR3. In germline, CDR1 is SGHKS, CDR2 YYEKEE (reference sequence).

This chain's CDR3 is CASSHRTGNYYGYTF. The CDR3 region has the DNA TGTGCCAGCAGTCATAGGACAGGCAATTACTATGGCTACACCTTC. This chain connects TRBV6-2 or TRBV6-3 to TRBJ1-2; 7 bases are shared with TRBD1. This CDR3 is 15 amino acids long. The V and J ends lost 5 bases and 3 bases, in that order; junction bases with no gene match: 9. Germline CDR1 MNHEY, CDR2 SVGEGT.

The chain recombines TRBV10-3 with TRBJ2-1; 8 bases align to TRBD2. Germline V CDR1 and CDR2: ENHRY, SYGVKD. This CDR3 is built from 16 residues. Unmatched junction bases numbered 4, after V lost 3 bases and J lost 0 bases. The CDR3 sequence: CAISDGGTSSYNEQFF. The CDR3, as DNA: TGTGCCATCAGTGATGGGGGGACTAGCTCCTACAATGAGCAGTTCTTC.

This sequence joins TRBV5-1 and TRBJ2-6; D remains ambiguous. The CDR3 sequence is 18 residues long. V shed 2 bases and J shed 1 base, with 16 bases lying between them. The V gene's germline CDR1 is SGHRS and CDR2 YFSETQ. The CDR3: CASSFSGRYMSGANVLTF. DNA for the CDR3: TGCGCCAGCAGCTTCTCCGGCAGGTACATGTCTGGGGCCAACGTCCTGACTTTC.

This chain joins TRBV3-1 (or the pseudogene TRBV3-2) and TRBJ1-2, with D possibly TRBD1 on 5 matching bases. Germline-derived CDR1 and CDR2 are LGHDT and YNNKEL (reference sequence). Trimming pared 4 bases from V and 2 bases from J, leaving 5 bases between. CDR3 length: 12 residues. CDR3 DNA sequence: TGTGCCAGCAGCCGACAGAACTATGGCTACACCTTC. Translated: CASSRQNYGYTF.

This chain connects TRBV3-1 (or the pseudogene TRBV3-2) to TRBJ2-3; D is unclear. The V gene's germline CDR1 is LGHDT and CDR2 YNNKEL (reference sequence). The CDR3 is 18 amino acids. Trimming stripped 0 bases from V and 0 bases from J, with 16 bases between. In DNA form, the CDR3 reads TGTGCCAGCAGCCAAGATAGGCCAGCATCGCGTAGCACAGATACGCAGTATTTT. Protein sequence: CASSQDRPASRSTDTQYF.

The table lists this clone with a few counts. The CDR3 region is CAISVQGLPGNTIYF. The DNA of the CDR3 is TGTGCCATCAGTGTTCAAGGGCTCCCTGGAAACACCATATATTTT. V usage is TRBV10-3 and J usage is TRBJ1-3; D remains unclear. CDR1 is ENHRY, CDR2 SYGVKD, per germline. The CDR3 length is 15 residues. V lost 4 bases and J 2 bases, leaving 12 bases between the germline ends.

V usage is TRBV11-2 and J usage is TRBJ2-1; possibly TRBD1 or TRBD2 for D (5 bases each). The length of the CDR3 is 15 residues. Per the germline V gene, CDR1 is SGHAT and CDR2 is FQNNGV. Trimming took 6 bases from V and 4 from J, leaving 16 bases between them. The CDR3 coding sequence is TGTGCCAGCAGTCTTACAGGCGGGCCTTACAATGAGCAGTTCTTC. Protein product: CASSLTGGPYNEQFF.